What follows are 20 T cell receptor beta chains derived from one specimen sequenced in a study of shared clonotypes between healthy human individuals. Libraries were prepared by immunoSEQ multiplex PCR; TCRdb keeps only in-frame clonotypes and omits some of them. The table records 1,100,000 or so clones, around three quarters of them present only once. The material sequenced was memory CD4+ T cells from PBMCs. Subset defined: CD45RA-negative fraction. All receptors come from a man younger than 35 in good health. Some clones in this sample may be carry-over from other donors' samples.

This clone appeared once. The chain carries TRBV7-3 and TRBJ2-3, with D maybe TRBD1 (5 bases). Trimming removed 5 bases at V and 2 bases at J, with 8 bases between. Germline V gives CDR1 SGHTA, CDR2 FQGTGA. The CDR3 totals 13 residues. CDR3 sequence: CASSKGNTDTQYF. The CDR3 nucleotides read TGTGCCAGCAGCAAGGGGAACACAGATACGCAGTATTTT. Supplemented by reference TRBV7-3 and TRBJ2-3, the full variable domain reads GAGVSQTPSNKVTEKGKYVELRCDPISGHTALYWYRQSLGQGPEFLIYFQGTGAADDSGLPNDRFFAVRPEGSVSTLKIQRTERGDSAVYLCASSKGNTDTQYFGPGTRLTVL.

The gene calls are TRBV5-6 and TRBJ1-5; 9 bases line up with TRBD1. CDR3 length equals 17 residues. V lost 4 bases to trimming and J lost 0 bases; unmatched junction nucleotides: 8. Germline-derived CDR1 and CDR2 are SGHDT and YYEEEE. The CDR3 region is CASSQRDRVYSNQPQHF. The CDR3 DNA reads as TGTGCCAGCAGCCAAAGGGACAGGGTCTATAGCAATCAGCCCCAGCATTTT.

The chain joins TRBV27 to TRBJ2-2; 7 positions match TRBD2. J was trimmed by 1 base and V by 8 bases; bases with no gene match: 4. CDR1 and CDR2 (germline): MNHEY, SMNVEV (reference sequence). This CDR3 contains 14 residues. The CDR3 nucleotides read TGTGCCAGCCGGGGCGGGAGGAACACCGGGGAGCTGTTTTTT. Its protein product is CASRGGRNTGELFF.

V gene TRBV7-2 combines with J gene TRBJ2-3; 9 positions match TRBD2. J gave up 3 bases and V 6 bases, and 10 bases lay outside the gene matches. Germline CDR1 reads SGHTA; CDR2 reads FQGNSA. The CDR3 extends over 16 amino acids. The CDR3 DNA sequence: TGTGCCAGCAGACTCCTCTGGGCGGGAGGGACAGATACGCAGTATTTT. This gives the protein CASRLLWAGGTDTQYF. The variable domain in full, completed from reference TRBV7-2 and TRBJ2-3, reads GAGVSQSPSNKVTEKGKDVELRCDPISGHTALYWYRQSLGQGLEFLIYFQGNSAPDKSGLPSDRFSAERTGGSVSTLTIQRTQQEDSAVYLCASRLLWAGGTDTQYFGPGTRLTVL.

This sequence joins TRBV18 and TRBJ2-2; 8 bases align to TRBD2. CDR3 length: 17 amino acids. The trim removed 5 bases at V and 1 base at J, leaving 9 bases unmatched. The germline V gene encodes CDR1 KGHSH and CDR2 LQKENI. CDR3 sequence reads: CASSSKIAGKNTGELFF. DNA of the CDR3: TGTGCCAGCTCATCCAAGATAGCGGGGAAGAACACCGGGGAGCTGTTTTTT.

The chain links TRBV5-4 to TRBJ2-7, with 8 bases that match TRBD2. This CDR3 contains 15 residues. The trim removed 0 bases at V and 3 bases at J, leaving 5 bases unmatched. In germline, CDR1 is SGHNT, CDR2 YYREEE (reference sequence). The CDR3 protein is CASSLEASGFYEQYF. The CDR3 bases are TGTGCCAGCAGCTTGGAAGCTAGCGGGTTCTACGAGCAGTACTTC.

This chain joins TRBV7-9 and TRBJ1-1, with 7 bases identical to TRBD1. Germline trimming cut 5 bases from V and 6 bases from J; bases unmatched to any gene: 12. CDR1 and CDR2 (germline): SEHNR, FQNEAQ (reference sequence). The CDR3 consists of 15 residues. For the CDR3, the DNA is TGTGCCAGCAGCGATTATGGTACAGGGGAGGCTGAAGCTTTCTTT. It yields the protein CASSDYGTGEAEAFF.

This chain links TRBV7-3 with TRBJ2-1; 12 bases map to TRBD2. In germline, CDR1 is SGHTA, CDR2 FQGTGA. V trimming: 5 bases; J trimming: 7 bases; junction bases outside the gene matches: 6. The CDR3 is made up of 15 amino acids. CDR3: CASSPSGRALNEQFF. CDR3 coding DNA: TGTGCCAGCAGCCCTAGCGGGAGGGCCTTGAATGAGCAGTTCTTC.

This sequence joins TRBV19 and TRBJ1-2; no firm D call. CDR3 length: 14 residues. Trimming pared 3 bases from V and 2 bases from J, leaving 10 bases between. Germline assignment: CDR1 LNHDA and CDR2 SQIVND (reference sequence). CDR3 nucleotides: TGTGCCAGTAGTATGAAGGGAGAGAACTATGGCTACACCTTC. Residues: CASSMKGENYGYTF.

The J gene is TRBJ2-7, the V gene TRBV28, with 13 bases fitting TRBD2. The CDR3 extends over 17 amino acids. After removal of 8 bases from V and 0 bases from J, the junction contained 10 bases not matched to a gene. Germline V gene lookup returns CDR1 MDHEN and CDR2 SYDVKM. CDR3 amino acids: CASLPTSGRASSYEQYF. For the CDR3, the DNA is TGTGCCAGCTTACCCACTAGCGGGAGGGCGAGCTCCTACGAGCAGTACTTC.

The V and J genes are TRBV6-1 and TRBJ2-4; D is unresolved. Germline-derived CDR1 and CDR2 are MNHNS and SASEGT. The CDR3 has 16 residues. Deletions cut 1 base from V and 0 bases from J, with 10 bases between. CDR3 bases: TGTGCCAGCAGTGAAGAACAGACCGTAGCCAAAAACATTCAGTACTTC. This translates into CASSEEQTVAKNIQYF.

This clone was picked up many times. The rearrangement uses TRBV2 and TRBJ2-7; TRBD1 aligns across 7 bases. The CDR3 contains 14 residues. Germline values: CDR1 SNHLY, CDR2 FYNNEI. V was clipped by 4 bases and J by 3 bases; unmatched bases: 6. This CDR3 is CASSGQGRLYEQYF. The CDR3, as DNA: TGTGCCAGCAGTGGACAGGGTAGGCTCTACGAGCAGTACTTC.

This chain connects TRBV19 to TRBJ1-3, with TRBD1 as a possible D gene (6 bases). The CDR3 length is 16 residues. The V end was cut by 3 bases, the J end by 2 bases, with 14 bases between. The germline V gene encodes CDR1 LNHDA and CDR2 SQIVND (reference sequence). CDR3 amino acids: CASSIQGGFAGNTIYF. The CDR3 bases are TGTGCCAGTAGTATTCAAGGGGGGTTCGCTGGAAACACCATATATTTT.

This chain joins TRBV7-3 and TRBJ2-3; maybe TRBD2 (6 bases). In germline, CDR1 is SGHTA, CDR2 FQGTGA. The CDR3 loop spans 14 amino acids. The V and J ends lost 2 bases and 6 bases respectively, with 12 bases between them. The CDR3 DNA reads as TGTGCCAGCAGCTTAGAACGGGAGTACGATACGCAGTATTTT. This gives the protein CASSLEREYDTQYF.

The chain couples TRBV11-2 to TRBJ1-2, with D uncertain. V was cut by 5 bases and J by 5 bases, with 12 bases left in between. Per the germline V gene, CDR1 is SGHAT and CDR2 is FQNNGV. The CDR3 totals 13 residues. The CDR3 nucleotides are TGTGCCAGCAGCCCATCCCACCAATATGGCTACACCTTC. It translates to CASSPSHQYGYTF.

The gene calls are TRBV5-1 and TRBJ2-5; 7 bases are shared with TRBD1. The CDR3 runs 15 residues. CDR1 and CDR2 (germline): SGHRS, YFSETQ. J lost 1 base, V lost 1 base, and 4 bases had no gene match. DNA of the CDR3: TGCGCCAGCAGCTTGATCGGGACAGCCCAAGAGACCCAGTACTTC. Translation gives CASSLIGTAQETQYF.

This clone was observed a few times. V is TRBV28 and J is TRBJ1-2, with 11 bases that match TRBD1. With V trimmed by 5 bases and J by 3 bases, 5 bases remained unmatched. This CDR3 has 15 residues. CDR1 is MDHEN and CDR2 is SYDVKM in the germline V gene. CDR3 in amino acids: CASSEPGQGDYGYTF. The CDR3 DNA is TGTGCCAGCAGTGAGCCGGGACAGGGGGACTATGGCTACACCTTC.

V gene TRBV27 combines with J gene TRBJ2-6, with D possibly being TRBD1 or TRBD2 (6 bases each). This CDR3 contains 14 residues. Germline values: CDR1 MNHEY, CDR2 SMNVEV (reference sequence). V lost 10 bases, J lost 3 bases, and 13 bases lay in between. CDR3 DNA: TGTGCCACCACACAGGGAGGTGGGGCCAACGTCCTGACTTTC. Translating gives CATTQGGGANVLTF.

The rearrangement uses TRBV25-1 and TRBJ1-5, with 8 nucleotides matching TRBD1. The trim removed 1 base at V and 2 bases at J, leaving 4 bases unmatched. Germline loops: CDR1 MGHDK, CDR2 SYGVNS. The CDR3 is 16 amino acids. The CDR3 DNA reads TGTGCCAGCAGTGAATCGGACAGGGCAGGCAATCAGCCCCAGCATTTT. Translating it yields CASSESDRAGNQPQHF.

V and J are TRBV7-3 and TRBJ2-6, with D perhaps TRBD1 or TRBD2 (6 bases each). In germline, CDR1 is SGHTA, CDR2 FQGTGA. V was cut by 2 bases and J by 4 bases, with 12 bases left in between. The CDR3 is made up of 16 amino acids. The CDR3 protein is CASSLWGALGANVLTF. The CDR3, as DNA: TGTGCCAGCAGCTTATGGGGGGCCCTCGGGGCCAACGTCCTGACTTTC. Supplemented by reference TRBV7-3 and TRBJ2-6, the full variable domain reads GAGVSQTPSNKVTEKGKYVELRCDPISGHTALYWYRQSLGQGPEFLIYFQGTGAADDSGLPNDRFFAVRPEGSVSTLKIQRTERGDSAVYLCASSLWGALGANVLTFGAGSRLTVL.